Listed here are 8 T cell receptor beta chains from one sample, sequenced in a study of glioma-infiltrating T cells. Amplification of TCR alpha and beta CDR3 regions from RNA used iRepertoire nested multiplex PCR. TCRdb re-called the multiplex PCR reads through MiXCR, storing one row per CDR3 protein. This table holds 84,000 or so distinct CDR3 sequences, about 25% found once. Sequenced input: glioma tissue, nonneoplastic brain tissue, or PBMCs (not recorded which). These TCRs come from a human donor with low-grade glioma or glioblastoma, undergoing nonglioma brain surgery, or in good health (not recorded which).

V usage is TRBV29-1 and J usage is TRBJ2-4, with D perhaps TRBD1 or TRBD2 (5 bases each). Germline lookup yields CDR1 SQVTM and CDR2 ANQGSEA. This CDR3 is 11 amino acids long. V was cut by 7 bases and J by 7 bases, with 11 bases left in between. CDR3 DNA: TGCAGCGGGGCCTGGGGGAACATTCAGTACTTC. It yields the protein CSGAWGNIQYF.

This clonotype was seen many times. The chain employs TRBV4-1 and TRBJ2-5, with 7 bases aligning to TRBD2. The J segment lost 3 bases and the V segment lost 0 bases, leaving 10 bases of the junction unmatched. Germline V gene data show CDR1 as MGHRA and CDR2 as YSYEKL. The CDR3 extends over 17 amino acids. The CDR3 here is CASSQESLAPLKETQYF. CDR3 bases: TGCGCCAGCAGCCAAGAATCACTAGCGCCCCTAAAAGAGACCCAGTACTTC.

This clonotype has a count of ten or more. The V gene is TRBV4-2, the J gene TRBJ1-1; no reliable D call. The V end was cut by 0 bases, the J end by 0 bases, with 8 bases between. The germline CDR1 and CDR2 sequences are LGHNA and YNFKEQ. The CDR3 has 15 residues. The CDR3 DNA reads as TGTGCCAGCAGCCAAGACTCAGTGATGAACACTGAAGCTTTCTTT. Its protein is CASSQDSVMNTEAFF.

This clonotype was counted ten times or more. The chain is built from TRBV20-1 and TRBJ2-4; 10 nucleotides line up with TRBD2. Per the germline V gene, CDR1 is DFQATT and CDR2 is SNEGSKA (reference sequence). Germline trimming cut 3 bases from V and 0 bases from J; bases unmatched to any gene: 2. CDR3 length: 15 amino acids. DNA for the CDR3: TGCAGTGCTAGTCGACTAGCGGGAGCCAAAAACATTCAGTACTTC. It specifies CSASRLAGAKNIQYF.

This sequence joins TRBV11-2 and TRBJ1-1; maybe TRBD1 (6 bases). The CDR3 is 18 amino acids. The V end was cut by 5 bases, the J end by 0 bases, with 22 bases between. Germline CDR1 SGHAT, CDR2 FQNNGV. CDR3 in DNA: TGTGCCAGCAGCCCCCCCACAGGGAGAAGCGGGGTGAACACTGAAGCTTTCTTT. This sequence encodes CASSPPTGRSGVNTEAFF.

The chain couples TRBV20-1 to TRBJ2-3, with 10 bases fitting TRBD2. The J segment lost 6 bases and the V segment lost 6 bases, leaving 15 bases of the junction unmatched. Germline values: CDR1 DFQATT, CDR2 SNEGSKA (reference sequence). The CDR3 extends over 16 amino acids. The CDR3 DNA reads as TGCAGTGCCCTCCACAGCGGGAGGGCCCGTAGGGATACGCAGTATTTT. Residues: CSALHSGRARRDTQYF.

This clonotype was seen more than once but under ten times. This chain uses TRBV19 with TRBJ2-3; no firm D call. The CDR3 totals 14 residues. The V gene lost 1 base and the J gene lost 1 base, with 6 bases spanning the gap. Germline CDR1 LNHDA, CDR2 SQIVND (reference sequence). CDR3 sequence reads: CASSIGRGTDTQYF. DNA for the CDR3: TGTGCCAGTAGTATAGGACGGGGCACAGATACGCAGTATTTT.

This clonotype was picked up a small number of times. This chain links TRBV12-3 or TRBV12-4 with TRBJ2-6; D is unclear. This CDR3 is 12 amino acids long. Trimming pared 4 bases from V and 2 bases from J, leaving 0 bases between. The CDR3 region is CASSSGANVLTF. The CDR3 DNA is TGTGCCAGCAGTTCTGGGGCCAACGTCCTGACTTTC.